This is a list of T cell receptor beta chains from one sample in a study of blood T cell dynamics during melanoma immunotherapy. Here immunoSEQ multiplex PCR was the method, and the copy in TCRdb shows in-frame clones only, minus some. The sample gives around 16,000 clones, approximately 90% of which show up once; less than 2% is in the top ten. The source was blood, collected from a patient treated with checkpoint blockade. These receptors originate from a human donor with melanoma. Both conserved end residues are part of each CDR3. Each record gives: clone size, D gene, J gene, V gene, CDR3 DNA, CDR3 protein. D genes are given only for firm matches. For some rows the clone size is stated as once, few or many, or as a class when expanded; others skip it.

- | - | TRBJ1-6 | TRBV28 | TGTGCCAGCAGTTCCCCAGGGGATGGGAGGGGATCCTATAATTCACCCCTCCACTTT | CASSSPGDGRGSYNSPLHF
- | - | TRBJ2-5 | TRBV5-8 | TGTGCCAGCAGCCCTGGGGTGGCAGGAGAAGAGACCCAGTACTTC | CASSPGVAGEETQYF
- | TRBD2 | TRBJ2-7 | TRBV27 | TGTGCCAGCAGTTTATATGGACTAGCAGGTTCGTACGAGCAGTACTTC | CASSLYGLAGSYEQYF
- | - | TRBJ2-7 | TRBV7-2 | TGTGCCAGCAGCTTAAGTTGGAGTGGGGCCTACGAGCAGTACTTC | CASSLSWSGAYEQYF
- | - | TRBJ2-2 | TRBV2 | TGTGCCAGCAGCAAATCACAGGGACAAAACACCGGGGAGCTGTTTTTT | CASSKSQGQNTGELFF
- | - | TRBJ2-1 | TRBV10-3 | TGTGCCATGGGGAATAGCGGAACCCTGAGTAATGAGCAGTTCTTC | CAMGNSGTLSNEQFF
- | - | TRBJ1-5 | TRBV6-5 | TGTGCCAGCAGTCTTCGTCGGGGGAGCAATCAGCCCCAGCATTTT | CASSLRRGSNQPQHF
- | - | TRBJ2-7 | TRBV4-3 | TGCGCCAGCAGCCAAGATCCAGGCAGCTACTACGAGCAGTACTTC | CASSQDPGSYYEQYF
- | - | TRBJ1-2 | TRBV6-1 | TGTGCCAGCAGTGAACAGGGGTTCCCGGATGGCTACACCTTC | CASSEQGFPDGYTF
- | - | TRBJ1-6 | TRBV6-4 | TGTGCCAGCAGTCCGACGGGGAATTCACCCCTCCACTTT | CASSPTGNSPLHF
- | TRBD2 | TRBJ2-7 | TRBV27 | TGTGCCAGCAGAACCCTAGCGGGGGGCCCAGACGAGCAGTACTTC | CASRTLAGGPDEQYF
once | TRBD2 | TRBJ2-5 | TRBV4-2 | TGTGCCAGCAGTCGGACTAGCGGGGGACAAGAGACCCAGTACTTC | CASSRTSGGQETQYF
- | TRBD2 | TRBJ2-5 | TRBV2 | TGTGCCAGCAGTGATGAGGGACTAGCGGGAAACCAAGAGACCCAGTACTTC | CASSDEGLAGNQETQYF
- | - | TRBJ2-5 | TRBV5-1 | TGCGCCAGCCACACAGTTGGGGAGACCCAGTACTTC | CASHTVGETQYF
once | - | TRBJ1-3 | TRBV6-5 | TGTGCCAGCAGTTACCAGAGCTCTGGAAACACCATATATTTT | CASSYQSSGNTIYF
once | TRBD1 | TRBJ2-7 | TRBV11-3 | TGTGCCAGCAGCTCGGGACAGGGCGGGAACGAGCAGTACTTC | CASSSGQGGNEQYF
- | TRBD2 | TRBJ2-5 | TRBV9 | TGTGCCAGCAGCGTAGCTATTGCGGGAGCGGGACAAGAGACCCAGTACTTC | CASSVAIAGAGQETQYF
- | - | TRBJ2-1 | TRBV5-8 | TGTGCCAGCAGCTTGGTAGTCGGTCTAGCGCTCTACAATGAGCAGTTCTTC | CASSLVVGLALYNEQFF
- | - | TRBJ2-2 | TRBV29-1 | TGCAGCGTGGTGAGCGGGAACACCGGGGAGCTGTTTTTT | CSVVSGNTGELFF
- | - | TRBJ2-7 | TRBV6-1 | TGTGCCAGCAGTGAAGATGGAGGGCACTACGAGCAGTACTTC | CASSEDGGHYEQYF
once | TRBD2 | TRBJ2-1 | TRBV25-1 | TGTGCCAGCAGTTGGGGACTAGCGGACAATGAGCAGTTCTTC | CASSWGLADNEQFF
- | TRBD1 | TRBJ1-5 | TRBV2 | TGTGCCAGCAGTGGGGACAGAGTTAACAAACAGCCCCAGCATTTT | CASSGDRVNKQPQHF
- | - | TRBJ2-3 | TRBV9 | TGTGCCAGCAGCGTAGTGGAGGGACACACAGATACGCAGTATTTT | CASSVVEGHTDTQYF
- | - | TRBJ1-1 | TRBV29-1 | TGCAGCGGCCGACGGGGGGCTGAAGCTTTCTTT | CSGRRGAEAFF
- | TRBD2 | TRBJ2-2 | TRBV4-1 | TGCGCCAGCAGCCATCGGACTAGCTCCGGGGAGCTGTTTTTT | CASSHRTSSGELFF
- | - | TRBJ2-7 | TRBV27 | TGTGCCAGCAGTTCACCACGACTACCCTCCGAGCAGTACTTC | CASSSPRLPSEQYF
- | TRBD1 | TRBJ2-7 | TRBV6-5 | TGTGCCAGCAGTCCTGGCAGGGGGAAATACGAGCAGTACTTC | CASSPGRGKYEQYF
- | - | TRBJ2-6 | TRBV10-3 | TGTGCCATCAGTGAGGGATCTGGGGCCAACGTCCTGACTTTC | CAISEGSGANVLTF
- | - | TRBJ1-2 | TRBV23-1 | TGCGCCAGCAGTCAATCGGGGACCGATAATGGATACCATTTGAAGTACTATGGCTACACCTTC | CASSQSGTDNGYHLKYYGYTF
- | - | TRBJ1-4 | TRBV29-1 | TGCAGCGTTGAAGTAGGTCAGGGGGAAAAACTGTTTTTT | CSVEVGQGEKLFF
- | TRBD1 | TRBJ1-1 | TRBV5-8 | TGTGCCAGCAGCTCAGGACAGGGCTTTAACACTGAAGCTTTCTTT | CASSSGQGFNTEAFF
- | TRBD1 | TRBJ1-2 | TRBV27 | TGTGCCAGCAGTTTGCTCCGGACAGGGGGCCTCTATGGCTACACCTTC | CASSLLRTGGLYGYTF
- | - | TRBJ2-3 | TRBV14 | TGTGCCAGCAGCCAGATAGCGGTTGTCACAGATACGCAGTATTTT | CASSQIAVVTDTQYF
- | - | TRBJ2-7 | TRBV11-2 | TGTGCCAGCAGCTTAGGGGGGGTCGAGCAGTACTTC | CASSLGGVEQYF
- | - | TRBJ1-4 | TRBV6-1 | TGTGCCAGCAGTATTTCATCAACTAATGAAAAACTGTTTTTT | CASSISSTNEKLFF
few | - | TRBJ1-2 | TRBV7-3 | TGTGCCAGCAGCGCAAAGGGACTCGGCTCTGGCTACACCTTC | CASSAKGLGSGYTF
- | TRBD1 | TRBJ2-1 | TRBV6-1 | TGTGCCAGCAGTGAAGTTGGACAGGGGGCACACGAGCAGTTCTTC | CASSEVGQGAHEQFF
- | TRBD2 | TRBJ2-1 | TRBV7-9 | TGTGCCAGCAAAGGGACTAGCGGGAGGGAGAGAGGCTACAATGAGCAGTTCTTC | CASKGTSGRERGYNEQFF
- | TRBD2 | TRBJ2-1 | TRBV7-9 | TGTGCCAGCAGCTTAGTAGTGGGAGGGCCTAAAAATGAGCAGTTCTTC | CASSLVVGGPKNEQFF
- | TRBD1 | TRBJ2-7 | TRBV15 | TGTGCCACCAGCAGAGCCTTAGGGGGCCCCCGGGTTGGGTACGAGCAGTACTTC | CATSRALGGPRVGYEQYF
- | - | TRBJ2-7 | TRBV18 | TGTGCCAGCTCACCACGCCGGCTAGCGCCCCTCGAGCAGTACTTC | CASSPRRLAPLEQYF
once | TRBD2 | TRBJ2-5 | TRBV7-3 | TGTGCCAGCAGCTTAAGGACTAGCCAAGAGACCCAGTACTTC | CASSLRTSQETQYF
- | - | TRBJ1-5 | TRBV7-2 | TGTGCCAGCAGCTTTAACAGTTATCAGCCCCAGCATTTT | CASSFNSYQPQHF
once | - | TRBJ2-7 | TRBV5-1 | TGCGCCAGCAGCTTGGTAGTCGGCGGCGAGCAGTACTTC | CASSLVVGGEQYF
once | TRBD1 | TRBJ1-1 | TRBV28 | TGTGCCAGCAGCCCGGGACAGGGATCGAACACTGAAGCTTTCTTT | CASSPGQGSNTEAFF